This TCR beta chain appears in the sequencing data of a study of regulatory T cells in long-lasting Graves disease. Background on the study: More than 5 years of antithyroid drugs with positive TSH receptor antibodies defined persistent Graves' disease.

This clonotype was counted a few times. Its target is unknown. At one boundary the junction diverges from the germline segment, which might be a read error. Library construction for TCR beta used iRepertoire HTBI primers and Arm-PCR of CDR3 regions. TCRdb re-analysed the multiplex PCR reads in MiXCR, keeping a single row per CDR3 protein. The profile shows roughly 500,000 distinct CDR3 sequences, 20% to 25% of them singletons. Study findings and constraints: Among persistent patients, a larger number of public clonotypes were shared (around 2,700) than among newly diagnosed patients (about 970). Sample size, which was small, may have reduced accuracy.

CDR3 length: 11 residues. In germline, CDR1 is MNHNS, CDR2 SASEGT. Time point here: persistent/refractory GD, antithyroid drugs over 5 years with positive TRAb. Scientists built the TCR library using RNA that was extracted from PBMCs. The input for sequencing was peripheral blood mononuclear cells (PBMCs), taken when the disease was refractory, from a patient treated with antithyroid drugs. The receptor was derived from a female donor with Graves disease. The chain uses TRBV6-1 and TRBJ1-1, with a tentative D call TRBD1 (5 bases). This chain's CDR3 is CATRGNTEAFF. CDR3 nucleotides: TGTGCCACCCGGGGGAACACTGAGGCTTTCTTT.